At least ten counts were recorded for the clone carrying this T cell receptor beta chain. These data come from a study of patients and donors after allogeneic stem cell transplantation. The CDR3 runs to 18 residues. Germline CDR1 SGHAT, CDR2 FQDESV (reference sequence). Trimming shortened V by 3 bases and J by 1 base, and 21 bases separated the two germline ends. TCRdb fed the RT-PCR reads into MiXCR, producing one record per CDR3 protein. This sample has roughly 230,000 distinct CDR3 sequences, with 13% to 15% found just once. This clonotype was obtained from a human donor who was either an allogeneic HSCT recipient or a stem cell or donor lymphocyte infusion donor (not recorded which). It is not recorded whose cells these are; they may come from a transplant donor. Sequenced sample: blood, either unsorted or a sorted T cell fraction (not recorded which). This chain connects TRBV11-1 to TRBJ1-1; D ambiguous. CDR3 protein: CASSFEIGSSPTNTEAFF. DNA for the CDR3: TGTGCCAGCAGCTTTGAAATTGGGTCTAGTCCAACGAACACTGAAGCTTTCTTT.